The 27 T cell receptor beta chains presented below share a single source sample, sequenced in a study of prognosis after radiotherapy for stage I lung cancer. Starting from genomic DNA, TCR beta CDR3 was amplified through two-round multiplex PCR. First-round PCR employed TRBV- and TRBJ-specific primers for each gene. MiXCR was run by TCRdb on the multiplex PCR reads, yielding one entry per CDR3 protein. Of tens of thousands of distinct CDR3 sequences listed, less than 50% are singletons. Sequencing was performed on PBMCs, taken before or after stereotactic body radiation therapy (not recorded which). All receptors derive from a donor at least 50 years old with non-small cell lung cancer.

This clonotype was observed many times. Just one base apart from a much larger clone, this may be a read error. The chain links TRBV12-3 or TRBV12-4 to TRBJ1-4; TRBD1 matches at 7 bases. V gave up 3 bases and J gave up 10 bases; unmatched junction bases: 11. The CDR3 sequence is 15 residues long. CDR3 coding DNA: TGTGCCAGCAGTTTTGGCGGCAGGGGGAGAGCAAAACTGTTTTTT. This gives the protein CASSFGGRGRAKLFF.

This clonotype showed up many times. The V gene is TRBV20-1, the J gene TRBJ2-4; D tentatively reads TRBD1 or TRBD2 (5 bases each). V was clipped by 6 bases and J by 1 base, with 13 bases between them. The V gene's germline CDR1 is DFQATT and CDR2 SNEGSKA (reference sequence). CDR3 length: 14 residues. The CDR3 nucleotides are TGCAGTGCGGACTCAGGGTGGGCCAAAAACATTCAGTACTTC. Its protein product is CSADSGWAKNIQYF.

With respect to this clonotype: A read error likely explains this, since a far larger clone differs by one base. V and J are TRBV6-4 and TRBJ1-6; D possibly corresponds to TRBD1 (5 bases). Germline V lookup: CDR1 MRHNA, CDR2 SNTAGT. The V and J ends lost 5 bases and 9 bases respectively, with 17 bases between them. The CDR3 is 15 amino acids. In DNA form, the CDR3 reads TGTGCCAGCAGTAGGACAATTTCTTTAATTTCACCCCTCCACTTT. Protein: CASSRTISLISPLHF.

This clonotype was seen ten or more times. CDR3 amino acids: CASTLGPSYNEQFF. The CDR3 bases are TGCGCCAGCACCCTAGGGCCTTCCTACAATGAGCAGTTCTTC. The chain is built from TRBV5-1 and TRBJ2-1; D remains ambiguous. The germline gives CDR1 SGHRS, CDR2 YFSETQ. V dropped 6 bases and J dropped 1 base, with 11 bases sitting between them. This CDR3 comprises 14 residues.

The V gene is TRBV14, the J gene TRBJ2-6; D gene uncertain. The germline V gene has CDR1 SGHDN and CDR2 FVKESK. Trimming took 4 bases from V and 2 from J, leaving 9 bases between them. The CDR3 extends over 15 amino acids. In DNA, the CDR3 is TGTGCCAGCAGCCTTTCGGGTGCTGGGGCCAACGTCCTGACTTTC. This encodes CASSLSGAGANVLTF.

This clonotype ranks as medium-sized. The chain links TRBV6-1 to TRBJ1-2; D remains ambiguous. CDR3 length: 11 amino acids. V gave up 8 bases and J gave up 4 bases, with 8 bases separating them. Germline V gives CDR1 MNHNS, CDR2 SASEGT. CDR3 sequence (DNA): TGTGCCAGCGCAAACGGCTATGGCTACACCTTC. It is translated as CASANGYGYTF.

There are many counts of this clonotype. The chain uses TRBV5-1 and TRBJ2-5, with D possibly matching TRBD2 (5 bases). Germline CDR1 is SGHRS and CDR2 is YFSETQ. CDR3 length equals 14 residues. Trimming took 1 base from V and 4 from J, leaving 11 bases between them. CDR3 protein: CASSLRDAGETQYF. CDR3 DNA: TGCGCCAGCAGCTTGAGGGATGCGGGAGAGACCCAGTACTTC.

Remarks on this clonotype: The likely explanation is a read error, given a far larger clone one base away. J is TRBJ2-1 and V is TRBV7-9; 8 bases fit TRBD2. Germline CDR1 and CDR2: SEHNR and FQNEAQ (reference sequence). Unmatched junction bases numbered 17, after V lost 3 bases and J lost 7 bases. The CDR3 loop spans 18 amino acids. CDR3 sequence reads: CASSLSRGLSGGPNEQFF. The CDR3 DNA sequence: TGTGCCAGCAGCTTGAGCCGCGGGTTATCGGGAGGGCCGAATGAGCAGTTCTTC. The full variable domain, rest sourced from reference TRBV7-9 and TRBJ2-1, is DTGVSQNPRHKITKRGQNVTFRCDPISEHNRLYWYRQTLGQGPEFLTYFQNEAQLEKSRLLSDRFSAERPKGSFSTLEIQRTEQGDSAMYLCASSLSRGLSGGPNEQFFGPGTRLTVL.

The sample holds many counts of this clonotype. V is TRBV20-1 and J is TRBJ1-5; tentatively, D is TRBD1 (6 bases). CDR3 length: 13 amino acids. Trimming cost V 5 bases and J 4 bases, with 12 bases left between them. Germline V lookup: CDR1 DFQATT, CDR2 SNEGSKA (reference sequence). Here the CDR3 reads CSAGLQGNQPQHF. The CDR3 DNA follows: TGCAGTGCTGGGTTACAGGGAAATCAGCCCCAGCATTTT.

This clonotype was seen at least ten times. The rearrangement joins TRBV4-3 to TRBJ2-7, with 10 nucleotides matching TRBD2. The CDR3 has 13 residues. Germline CDR1 reads LGHNA; CDR2 reads YSLEER. J gave up 4 bases and V 8 bases, and 5 bases lay outside the gene matches. This CDR3 reads CASSSGSRYEQYF. In DNA form, the CDR3 reads TGCGCCAGCTCTAGCGGGAGTCGGTACGAGCAGTACTTC.

Details on this clonotype: This sequence is one base from a far larger clone and is likely a read error. The chain recombines TRBV6-4 with TRBJ2-7; no reliable D call. Germline lookup yields CDR1 MRHNA and CDR2 SNTAGT. This CDR3 is built from 11 residues. V dropped 5 bases and J dropped 9 bases, with 11 bases sitting between them. The CDR3 DNA reads TGTGCCAGCAGTACAGTCCCGGGGCAGTACTTC. This sequence encodes CASSTVPGQYF.

This clonotype was recorded a few times. The chain links TRBV14 to TRBJ2-4; TRBD1 aligns across 8 bases. V was pared by 4 bases and J by 3 bases, with 17 bases of the junction left unmatched. CDR1 and CDR2 from the germline V gene are SGHDN and FVKESK. CDR3 length: 19 amino acids. The CDR3 DNA sequence: TGTGCCAGCAGCCTCAGGGACAGGCTGGGGTATATAATCAAAAACATTCAGTACTTC. As protein: CASSLRDRLGYIIKNIQYF. Variable domain in full (rest from reference TRBV14 and TRBJ2-4): EAGVTQFPSHSVIEKGQTVTLRCDPISGHDNLYWYRRVMGKEIKFLLHFVKESKQDESGMPNNRFLAERTGGTYSTLKVQPAELEDSGVYFCASSLRDRLGYIIKNIQYFGAGTRLSVL.

This clonotype occurred many times. An end of the junction does not agree with germline; a read error may underlie this. The chain joins TRBV3-1 to TRBJ2-1, with 14 bases matching TRBD2. CDR1 and CDR2 from the germline V gene are LGHDT and YNNKEL (reference sequence). The CDR3 length is 15 residues. CDR3 region: CASSQDPLTSGRALF. DNA for the CDR3: TGTGCCAGCAGCCAAGATCCTCTGACTAGCGGGAGGGCCCTCTTC.

This chain links TRBV6-2 or TRBV6-3 with TRBJ1-5; tentatively, D is TRBD1 (5 bases). V was pared by 7 bases and J by 7 bases, with 14 bases between. The CDR3 contains 13 residues. Germline CDR1 and CDR2: MNHEY and SVGEGT. The CDR3 loop is CASMDMFEQPQHF. CDR3 DNA: TGTGCCAGCATGGACATGTTCGAGCAGCCCCAGCATTTT.

This clonotype was found many times. The chain is built from TRBV14 and TRBJ1-6, with 7 positions matching TRBD1. CDR3 size: 20 residues. Germline CDR1 and CDR2: SGHDN and FVKESK. V was pared by 4 bases and J by 0 bases, with 15 bases of the junction left unmatched. DNA of the CDR3: TGTGCCAGCAGCCCCAGGGGGTTTTTGCCTTTCGGCTCCTATAATTCACCCCTCCACTTT. Amino acids: CASSPRGFLPFGSYNSPLHF.

This clonotype was seen at least ten times. A much more abundant neighbour one base away suggests this may be a read error. The rearrangement joins TRBV7-2 to TRBJ1-2, with D uncertain. Trimming pared 0 bases from V and 6 bases from J, leaving 14 bases between. The CDR3 has 15 residues. Germline V CDR1 and CDR2: SGHTA, FQGNSA. The CDR3 DNA is TGTGCCAGCAGCTTAGCTGGGAGTTACTTGGATGGCTACACCTTC. Amino acids: CASSLAGSYLDGYTF.

The chain uses TRBV6-2 or TRBV6-3 and TRBJ2-7, with TRBD2 as a possible D gene (7 bases). The germline CDR1 and CDR2 sequences are MNHEY and SVGEGT. The V end was cut by 6 bases, the J end by 3 bases, with 24 bases between. This CDR3 contains 17 residues. The chain's CDR3 is CASRQTPGGRRDYEQYF. As DNA, the CDR3 is TGTGCCAGCAGACAAACCCCCGGGGGGCGGCGCGACTACGAGCAGTACTTC.

Of note for this clonotype: Germline is not matched at one junction end, which may reflect a read error. The V gene is TRBV7-2, the J gene TRBJ2-1, with 12 nucleotides matching TRBD2. The CDR3 covers 13 residues. The germline gives CDR1 SGHTA, CDR2 FQGNSA. The CDR3 protein is CASSEGLAGRALF. The CDR3 bases are TGTGCCAGCAGCGAAGGACTAGCGGGACGTGCTCTCTTC.

This chain joins TRBV11-2 and TRBJ2-1; D uncertain. Trimming left V 2 bases short and J 5 bases short, with 13 bases between. The CDR3 spans 15 residues. Germline CDR1 reads SGHAT; CDR2 reads FQNNGV. The CDR3: CASSLFPGSNNEQFF. CDR3 coding DNA: TGTGCCAGCAGCTTATTCCCCGGGTCCAACAATGAGCAGTTCTTC.

The V and J genes are TRBV24-1 and TRBJ2-5; no firm D call. V was trimmed by 4 bases and J by 5 bases, leaving 19 bases between them. The CDR3 sequence is 16 residues long. The germline V gene has CDR1 KGHDR and CDR2 SFDVKD. CDR3 region: CATSDPRSLVGETQYF. DNA for the CDR3: TGTGCCACCAGTGACCCTAGGTCCCTAGTGGGGGAGACCCAGTACTTC.

Of note for this clonotype: This likely came from a read error, as a far larger clone is one base away. This chain joins TRBV6-9 and TRBJ1-1; 11 bases are a match to TRBD1. Germline-derived CDR1 and CDR2 are MNHGY and SVAAGI. The CDR3 has 14 residues. CDR3 in DNA: TGTGCCAGGAGTTACGGACAGGGGGCCACTGAAGCTTTCTTT. This gives the protein CARSYGQGATEAFF.

V usage is TRBV12-3 or TRBV12-4 and J usage is TRBJ2-3, with D possibly called TRBD1 or TRBD2 (6 bases each). The CDR3 spans 15 residues. V lost 8 bases and J 5 bases, leaving 20 bases between the germline ends. The CDR3 DNA reads TGTGCCAGCGGCCTAACAGGGTGGAGGGAAGATACGCAGTATTTT. Protein: CASGLTGWREDTQYF.

Points on this clonotype: A far larger clone is a single base away, which makes a read error likely. CDR3 nucleotide sequence: TGTGCCAGCAGTTATCCCCCTCTTGGGAACAATGAGCAGTACTTC. This gives the protein CASSYPPLGNNEQYF. J is TRBJ2-7 and V is TRBV6-2 or TRBV6-3; D unresolved. The V and J ends lost 3 bases and 7 bases respectively, with 19 bases between them. CDR3 length: 15 residues. In germline, CDR1 is MNHEY, CDR2 SVGEGT.

This clonotype was counted a few times. The CDR3: CAISEPSRDSPLHF. The CDR3 coding sequence is TGTGCCATCAGTGAGCCCTCCCGTGATTCACCCCTCCACTTT. V gene TRBV10-3 combines with J gene TRBJ1-6; D is undetermined. The CDR3 has 14 amino acids. Germline CDR1 reads ENHRY; CDR2 reads SYGVKD. Trimming shortened V by 2 bases and J by 8 bases, and 10 bases separated the two germline ends.

Notes on this clonotype: This clone may be a read error of a much larger clone one base away. The chain combines TRBV7-2 with TRBJ2-5; D call uncertain. Germline values: CDR1 SGHTA, CDR2 FQGNSA. Trimming cost V 3 bases and J 9 bases, with 14 bases left between them. The CDR3 has 13 residues. CDR3 sequence reads: CASSFSPKASQYF. In DNA form, the CDR3 reads TGTGCCAGCAGCTTTTCCCCCAAAGCCTCCCAGTACTTC.

The chain couples TRBV6-2 or TRBV6-3 to TRBJ1-3; no definite D call. Germline CDR1 and CDR2: MNHEY and SVGEGT. V dropped 5 bases and J dropped 4 bases, with 12 bases sitting between them. The CDR3 spans 14 residues. CDR3 region: CASSTRASGNTIYF. CDR3 in DNA: TGTGCCAGCAGTACCCGGGCATCAGGAAACACCATATATTTT.

This clonotype has more than one count but fewer than ten. Written as DNA, the CDR3 is TGCAGTGCTAGAGGGGACAGGGAATACGAGCAGTACTTC. Translating it yields CSARGDREYEQYF. The chain has TRBV20-1 and TRBJ2-7, with 9 bases fitting TRBD1. J gave up 4 bases and V 1 base, and 2 bases lay outside the gene matches. This CDR3 comprises 13 residues. Germline CDR1 reads DFQATT; CDR2 reads SNEGSKA (reference sequence).